The entry below describes one T cell receptor beta chain. The CDR3 is made up of 13 amino acids. After removal of 0 bases from V and 7 bases from J, the junction contained 4 bases not matched to a gene. Germline assignment: CDR1 SGDLS and CDR2 YYNGEE. The source of the sample is a study of cytomegalovirus exposure and HLA in healthy donors. Across the study: When fewer than 400 donors were genotyped, over 80% of them were found to fall in the Caucasian-associated ancestry cluster.

PCR employed 60 Vbeta and 13 Jbeta primers. In the authors' methods: Roughly 83 million unique TCR beta chains, roughly 11 million of them shared, were counted by a later analysis. Sequencing was performed with immunoSEQ multiplex PCR; in TCRdb, only in-frame clones are kept and a portion is missing. V, J and clone size derive from that table, while D and trimming were established from the DNA sequence. The sample lists some 100,000 clones, 77% occurring once. This receptor was obtained from a man between 35 and 55 years old in good health and CMV-seropositive. Material for sequencing was PBMCs. The genes are TRBV9 and TRBJ2-7, with TRBD1 identical over 7 bases. CDR3 residues: CASSVGSGGEQYF. For the CDR3, the DNA is TGTGCCAGCAGCGTAGGGTCAGGGGGTGAGCAGTACTTC. Combining the CDR3 with reference TRBV9 and TRBJ2-7 gives the whole variable domain DSGVTQTPKHLITATGQRVTLRCSPRSGDLSVYWYQQSLDQGLQFLIQYYNGEERAKGNILERFSAQQFPDLHSELNLSSLELGDSALYFCASSVGSGGEQYFGPGTRLTVT.